This T cell receptor beta chain was recorded in a study of CD8+ T cells in alopecia areata. Study details: Those patients who were treated received oral tofacitinib, which was given at 5 to 10 mg twice daily for moderate-to-severe alopecia areata.

Sequencing templates came from extracted RNA that was reverse transcribed into cDNA. Sequencing used immunoSEQ multiplex PCR; TCRdb keeps in-frame clones, though not all of them. The data hold some 180,000 clones, with approximately 62% observed a single time. From germline, CDR1 is MNHNS and CDR2 SASEGT. Trimming left V 4 bases short and J 2 bases short, with 12 bases between. There are 15 residues in the CDR3. This clone occurred many times. The sequences come from CD4+ T cells sorted from blood, collected at week 0. The V call is TRBV6-1, the J call TRBJ1-5; maybe TRBD1 (6 bases). This sequence was found in a human donor with alopecia areata. The CDR3 region is CASSVLSGGNQPQHF. The CDR3 DNA is TGTGCCAGCAGTGTCCTGTCAGGGGGCAATCAGCCCCAGCATTTT.